These 17 T cell receptor beta chains originate from one sample sequenced in a study of shared clonotypes between healthy human individuals. Assay used: immunoSEQ multiplex PCR; TCRdb lists only in-frame clones, some missing. Among under 2,500,000 clones listed, 90% to 96% were seen once. Sequencing was carried out using naive CD4+ T cells sorted from blood. Documented subset: CD45RA+ positively selected. The receptors originated from a man in his late teens or twenties in good health.

The chain combines TRBV11-1 with TRBJ1-6; TRBD1 might be the D (6 bases). The CDR3 is made up of 15 amino acids. The germline gives CDR1 SGHAT, CDR2 FQDESV (reference sequence). V lost 1 base and J 9 bases, leaving 13 bases between the germline ends. The CDR3 loop is CASSLGQAVGSPLHF. The CDR3 nucleotides read TGTGCCAGCAGCTTAGGACAGGCCGTAGGTTCACCCCTCCACTTT. Full variable domain (remainder filled in from reference TRBV11-1 and TRBJ1-6): EAEVAQSPRYKITEKSQAVAFWCDPISGHATLYWYRQILGQGPELLVQFQDESVVDDSQLPKDRFSAERLKGVDSTLKIQPAELGDSAMYLCASSLGQAVGSPLHFGNGTRLTVT.

The genes are TRBV18 and TRBJ1-1; possible D gene TRBD1, 5 bases. V was trimmed by 1 base and J by 3 bases, leaving 6 bases between them. The CDR3 is 13 amino acids. Germline loops: CDR1 KGHSH, CDR2 LQKENI. The CDR3 sequence: CASSPQQDTEAFF. CDR3 DNA sequence: TGTGCCAGCTCACCACAACAGGACACTGAAGCTTTCTTT.

Comments on this clone: Other nucleotide sequences from this sample produce the same CDR3. This chain joins TRBV30 and TRBJ1-6; 9 nucleotides align to TRBD1. Looked up from germline, CDR1 is GTSNPN and CDR2 is SVGIG (reference sequence). With V trimmed by 2 bases and J by 8 bases, 1 base remained unmatched. The CDR3 covers 13 residues. The CDR3, as DNA: TGTGCCTGGAGTAGGGACAGGGATTCACCCCTCCACTTT. It specifies CAWSRDRDSPLHF. Looking up the rest from reference TRBV30 and TRBJ1-6 gives the full variable domain: SQTIHQWPATLVQPVGSPLSLECTVEGTSNPNLYWYRQAAGRGLQLLFYSVGIGQISSEVPQNLSASRPQDRQFILSSKKLLLSDSGFYLCAWSRDRDSPLHFGNGTRLTVT.

V and J are TRBV19 and TRBJ1-4; unclear D gene. V dropped 0 bases and J dropped 5 bases, with 10 bases sitting between them. The CDR3 length is 15 residues. Germline loops: CDR1 LNHDA, CDR2 SQIVND (reference sequence). The CDR3 is CASSIDHSPNEKLFF. CDR3 sequence (DNA): TGTGCCAGTAGTATAGATCACAGCCCAAATGAAAAACTGTTTTTT.

The chain recombines TRBV19 with TRBJ2-3, with D perhaps matching TRBD1 (7 bases). CDR3 size: 17 residues. Germline lookup yields CDR1 LNHDA and CDR2 SQIVND (reference sequence). Trimming took 4 bases from V and 1 from J, leaving 18 bases between them. In nucleotides, the CDR3 is TGTGCCAGTAGTAAGGCGGGACAGCTAACACGCACAGATACGCAGTATTTT. Encoded protein: CASSKAGQLTRTDTQYF.

The chain links TRBV5-6 to TRBJ1-4, with unresolved D. CDR3 length: 16 residues. The germline CDR1 and CDR2 sequences are SGHDT and YYEEEE. Trimming removed 0 bases at V and 5 bases at J, with 14 bases between. The CDR3 sequence is CASSLDGDLRNEKLFF. CDR3 bases: TGTGCCAGCAGCTTGGATGGGGATCTGAGAAATGAAAAACTGTTTTTT. Drawing the rest from reference TRBV5-6 and TRBJ1-4, the complete variable domain is DAGVTQSPTHLIKTRGQQVTLRCSPKSGHDTVSWYQQALGQGPQFIFQYYEEEERQRGNFPDRFSGHQFPNYSSELNVNALLLGDSALYLCASSLDGDLRNEKLFFGSGTQLSVL.

The V call is TRBV2, the J call TRBJ1-5; 12 nucleotides match TRBD1. The CDR3 is 19 residues long. V lost 4 bases, J lost 0 bases, and 10 bases stayed unmatched. Germline CDR1 SNHLY, CDR2 FYNNEI. CDR3 residues: CASSVPGTGGSNSNQPQHF. The CDR3 bases are TGTGCCAGCAGTGTTCCCGGGACAGGGGGCTCGAATAGCAATCAGCCCCAGCATTTT.

Remarks on this clone: Other nucleotide sequences in the sample specify the same CDR3. The V and J genes are TRBV6-1 and TRBJ1-5; D is unclear. V lost 3 bases, J lost 0 bases, and 6 bases lay in between. Germline V gene sequence: CDR1 MNHNS, CDR2 SASEGT. The CDR3 has 14 residues. The CDR3 reads CASSEGNSNQPQHF. The CDR3 bases are TGTGCCAGCAGTGAGGGGAATAGCAATCAGCCCCAGCATTTT.

The chain uses TRBV30 and TRBJ2-5; D may be TRBD2 (5 bases). CDR3 size: 14 residues. Trimming took 0 bases from V and 2 from J, leaving 10 bases between them. Germline V gives CDR1 GTSNPN, CDR2 SVGIG (reference sequence). CDR3 nucleotide sequence: TGTGCCTGGAGTGTGCTAGCAGCGCAAGAGACCCAGTACTTC. Protein product: CAWSVLAAQETQYF.

The CDR3 protein is CASSLSQGAYEQYF. For the CDR3, the DNA is TGTGCCAGCAGCTTATCACAGGGGGCCTACGAGCAGTACTTC. The rearrangement joins TRBV11-2 to TRBJ2-7; the match to TRBD1 covers 8 bases. V trimming: 2 bases; J trimming: 2 bases; junction bases outside the gene matches: 2. Per germline, CDR1 SGHAT and CDR2 FQNNGV. This CDR3 is 14 amino acids long.

This rearrangement joins TRBV18 to TRBJ2-3; 10 bases line up with TRBD2. J was trimmed by 2 bases and V by 3 bases; bases with no gene match: 5. This CDR3 region has 16 residues. Germline V gene lookup returns CDR1 KGHSH and CDR2 LQKENI. The CDR3 is CASSPQTSGYTDTQYF. The CDR3 DNA reads TGTGCCAGCTCACCTCAGACTAGCGGGTACACAGATACGCAGTATTTT.

J is TRBJ1-1 and V is TRBV2; a possible D gene is TRBD1 (6 bases). CDR1 and CDR2 from the germline V gene are SNHLY and FYNNEI. Trimming shortened V by 11 bases and J by 2 bases, and 15 bases separated the two germline ends. The length of the CDR3 is 13 residues. The CDR3, as DNA: TGTGCCGGGACCCGGACAGAAAACACTGAAGCTTTCTTT. The encoded protein is CAGTRTENTEAFF.

The CDR3 coding sequence is TGTGCCAGCAGCTTGGCGTTACAAGAGACCCAGTACTTC. As protein: CASSLALQETQYF. V is TRBV7-8 and J is TRBJ2-5; D not certain. Germline CDR1 reads SGHVS; CDR2 reads FQNEAQ. Trimming stripped 3 bases from V and 2 bases from J, with 7 bases between. CDR3 length: 13 residues. Full variable domain (outside the CDR3, taken from reference TRBV7-8 and TRBJ2-5): GAGVSQSPRYKVAKRGQDVALRCDPISGHVSLFWYQQALGQGPEFLTYFQNEAQLDKSGLPSDRFFAERPEGSVSTLKIQRTQQEDSAVYLCASSLALQETQYFGPGTRLLVL.

This clone appeared once. The rearrangement joins TRBV9 to TRBJ1-2; D is unclear. CDR3 length: 13 residues. Germline V gene sequence: CDR1 SGDLS, CDR2 YYNGEE. V was cut by 0 bases and J by 3 bases, with 6 bases left in between. In nucleotides, the CDR3 is TGTGCCAGCAGCGTAGTGGGAGACTATGGCTACACCTTC. It encodes CASSVVGDYGYTF.

The V gene is TRBV18, the J gene TRBJ2-5; D remains ambiguous. CDR1 KGHSH and CDR2 LQKENI come from the germline V gene. The V gene lost 0 bases and the J gene lost 4 bases, with 9 bases spanning the gap. This CDR3 is built from 14 residues. CDR3 DNA sequence: TGTGCCAGCTCACCACCTGAGGTGGTAGAGACCCAGTACTTC. Translated, it gives CASSPPEVVETQYF.

V usage is TRBV5-1 and J usage is TRBJ2-1; 7 nucleotides agree with TRBD2. J lost 6 bases, V lost 3 bases, and 6 bases had no gene match. CDR1 SGHRS and CDR2 YFSETQ come from the germline V gene. The CDR3 extends over 14 amino acids. CDR3 in amino acids: CASSWTSTVNEQFF. CDR3 DNA sequence: TGCGCCAGCAGCTGGACTAGTACTGTCAATGAGCAGTTCTTC.

The V and J genes are TRBV18 and TRBJ1-2; 8 bases fit TRBD1. Germline lookup yields CDR1 KGHSH and CDR2 LQKENI. The trim removed 6 bases at V and 4 bases at J, leaving 10 bases unmatched. The length of the CDR3 is 15 residues. The CDR3: CASSYGTGPSYGYTF. CDR3 DNA sequence: TGTGCCAGCTCTTATGGGACAGGACCATCCTATGGCTACACCTTC.